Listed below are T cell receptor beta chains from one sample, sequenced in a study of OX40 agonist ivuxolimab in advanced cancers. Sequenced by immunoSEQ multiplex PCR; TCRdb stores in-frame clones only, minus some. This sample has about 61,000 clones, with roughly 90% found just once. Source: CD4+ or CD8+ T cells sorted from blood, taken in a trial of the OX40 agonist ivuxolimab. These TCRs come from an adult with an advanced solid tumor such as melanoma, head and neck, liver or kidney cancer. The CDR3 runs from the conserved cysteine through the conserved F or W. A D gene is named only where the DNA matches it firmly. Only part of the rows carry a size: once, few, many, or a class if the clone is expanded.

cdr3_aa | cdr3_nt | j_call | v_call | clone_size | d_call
CAISGNLGENIQYF | TGTGCCATATCTGGGAACTTGGGGGAAAACATTCAGTACTTC | TRBJ2-4 | TRBV28 | . | .
CASSLGTGGNTEAFF | TGTGCCAGCAGCCTCGGGACAGGTGGGAACACTGAAGCTTTCTTT | TRBJ1-1 | TRBV6-5 | . | TRBD1
CASTVGTSGGNEQFF | TGTGCCAGCACCGTGGGGACTAGCGGAGGCAATGAGCAGTTCTTC | TRBJ2-1 | TRBV9 | . | TRBD2
CSVEGSGLAGFQQFF | TGCAGCGTTGAAGGTTCCGGACTAGCGGGGTTTCAGCAGTTCTTC | TRBJ2-1 | TRBV29-1 | . | TRBD2
CASSTGGPDTQYF | TGTGCCAGCAGCACGGGGGGGCCAGATACGCAGTATTTT | TRBJ2-3 | TRBV7-2 | few | TRBD2
CASSELLRGEGNQPQHF | TGTGCCAGCAGTGAACTTCTTCGGGGGGAAGGCAATCAGCCCCAGCATTTT | TRBJ1-5 | TRBV6-1 | . | .
CASSSSTGAYEQYF | TGTGCCAGCAGCTCATCGACGGGGGCCTACGAGCAGTACTTC | TRBJ2-7 | TRBV27 | . | .
CASKGGGGSSETQYF | TGTGCCAGCAAGGGTGGGGGCGGCAGTAGTGAGACCCAGTACTTC | TRBJ2-5 | TRBV6-6 | . | .
CASSYQGRGSNQPQHF | TGTGCCAGCAGTTACCAGGGCAGAGGGAGCAATCAGCCCCAGCATTTT | TRBJ1-5 | TRBV6-6 | . | .
CASRRGEGPYNEQFF | TGTGCCAGCAGGAGGGGGGAGGGCCCCTACAATGAGCAGTTCTTC | TRBJ2-1 | TRBV2 | . | .
CASSEANSGANVLTF | TGTGCCAGCAGTGAAGCCAACTCTGGGGCCAACGTCCTGACTTTC | TRBJ2-6 | TRBV6-1 | . | .
CASSLSLGAQHNEQFF | TGTGCCAGCAGTTTAAGTCTGGGGGCGCAACACAATGAGCAGTTCTTC | TRBJ2-1 | TRBV27 | . | .
CASSPLERQNEQFF | TGTGCCAGCAGTCCACTAGAGCGCCAGAATGAGCAGTTCTTC | TRBJ2-1 | TRBV2 | . | .
CASSQDPPETQYF | TGCGCCAGCAGCCAAGATCCCCCCGAGACGCAGTATTTT | TRBJ2-3 | TRBV4-1 | . | .
CAWSQGDGYTF | TGTGCCTGGAGTCAGGGGGATGGCTACACCTTC | TRBJ1-2 | TRBV30 | . | TRBD1
CASSYRPWGNQPQHF | TGTGCCAGCAGTTACCGGCCCTGGGGGAATCAGCCCCAGCATTTT | TRBJ1-5 | TRBV6-7 | . | .
CASSLRSRVRGPGQPQHF | TGTGCCAGCAGTTTAAGGTCCAGGGTACGGGGTCCGGGGCAGCCCCAGCATTTT | TRBJ1-5 | TRBV28 | . | .
CATSPGDERDTEAFF | TGTGCCACCAGCCCCGGAGACGAAAGGGACACTGAAGCTTTCTTT | TRBJ1-1 | TRBV15 | . | .
CASSKEEETQYF | TGTGCCAGCAGCAAAGAGGAAGAGACCCAGTACTTC | TRBJ2-5 | TRBV21-1 | . | .
CASILAGHSANYGYTF | . | TRBJ1-2 | TRBV5-6 | . | .
CASSGGGNTQYF | TGTGCCAGCAGTGGAGGGGGAAATACGCAGTATTTT | TRBJ2-3 | TRBV6-6 | . | .
CAWSVGVGYGYTF | TGTGCCTGGAGTGTGGGGGTGGGCTATGGCTACACCTTC | TRBJ1-2 | TRBV30 | . | .
CASSYPNLGGEAFF | TGTGCCAGCAGTTACCCTAACTTGGGGGGTGAAGCTTTCTTT | TRBJ1-1 | TRBV6-5 | . | .
CASSEAHSTDSGNYGYTF | TGTGCCAGCAGTGAAGCGCACTCTACGGACAGTGGCAACTATGGCTACACCTTC | TRBJ1-2 | TRBV2 | . | .
CASSTTGAGSNEQFF | TGTGCCAGCAGTACTACAGGGGCAGGGTCCAATGAGCAGTTCTTC | TRBJ2-1 | TRBV6-1 | once | TRBD1
CASSYTTSAYNEQFF | TGTGCCAGCAGTTATACGACTAGCGCTTACAATGAGCAGTTCTTC | TRBJ2-1 | TRBV6-5 | . | TRBD2
CASSLGVNYNEQFF | TGTGCCAGCAGCTTAGGGGTGAACTACAATGAGCAGTTCTTC | TRBJ2-1 | TRBV13 | . | .
CASSLWGNTDTQYF | TGTGCCAGCAGCTTATGGGGAAACACAGATACGCAGTATTTT | TRBJ2-3 | TRBV11-1 | once | .
CASSLSRTGAPYEQYF | TGTGCCAGCAGCTTATCCAGGACAGGGGCTCCCTACGAGCAGTACTTC | TRBJ2-7 | TRBV7-6 | . | TRBD1
CASSSLADIYSYNEQFF | TGTGCCAGCAGTTCACTAGCGGATATATACTCCTACAATGAGCAGTTCTTC | TRBJ2-1 | TRBV27 | . | TRBD2
CASSQITGNQPQHF | TGCGCCAGCAGCCAGATAACGGGTAATCAGCCCCAGCATTTT | TRBJ1-5 | TRBV4-3 | . | .
CASSTRPGSSSGANVLTF | TGTGCCAGCAGCACCCGGCCGGGCTCCAGCTCTGGGGCCAACGTCCTGACTTTC | TRBJ2-6 | TRBV9 | . | .
CASMGGGPSGNTIYF | TGTGCCAGTATGGGGGGTGGCCCCTCTGGAAACACCATATATTTT | TRBJ1-3 | TRBV19 | . | .
CASSGTSGRNADTQYF | TGTGCCAGCAGCGGGACTAGCGGGAGGAACGCAGATACGCAGTATTTT | TRBJ2-3 | TRBV2 | . | TRBD2
CASSFVAGTDTQYF | TGTGCCAGCAGTTTCGTAGCCGGCACAGATACGCAGTATTTT | TRBJ2-3 | TRBV6-5 | once | .
CASSQDAGAGANVLTF | TGCGCCAGCAGCCAAGATGCAGGGGCTGGGGCCAACGTCCTGACTTTC | TRBJ2-6 | TRBV4-3 | . | .
CASSVVTGYEQFF | TGTGCCAGCAGCGTAGTAACAGGGTATGAGCAGTTCTTC | TRBJ2-1 | TRBV9 | . | .
CASRIKGEGEENIQYF | TGTGCCAGCAGAATAAAGGGGGAGGGGGAGGAAAACATTCAGTACTTC | TRBJ2-4 | TRBV28 | once | .
CASSWTSTGSYNEQFF | TGCGCCAGCAGTTGGACTAGTACGGGATCCTACAATGAGCAGTTCTTC | TRBJ2-1 | TRBV4-3 | . | TRBD2
CASSTQLNTYYEQYF | TGTGCCAGCAGCACCCAACTGAACACCTACTACGAGCAGTACTTC | TRBJ2-7 | TRBV13 | . | .